The 14 T cell receptor beta chains listed next were all sequenced from one sample in a study of shared clonotypes between healthy human individuals. Assay: immunoSEQ multiplex PCR; the TCRdb copy retains only in-frame clones and omits some. The profile shows 1,500,000 or so clones, 98% of them singletons. The sequenced sample was naive CD4+ T cells sorted from blood. Subset reported: CD45RA+ positively selected. Receptor source: a man between 25 and 39 years old in good health.

The chain joins TRBV11-2 to TRBJ1-3; no firm D call. Germline lookup yields CDR1 SGHAT and CDR2 FQNNGV. This CDR3 comprises 15 residues. The V end lost 1 base, the J end lost 2 bases, and 9 bases lay between the germline ends. CDR3 bases: TGTGCCAGCAGCTTAGTGGGAACCACTGGAAACACCATATATTTT. This codes for CASSLVGTTGNTIYF.

This chain links TRBV4-2 with TRBJ2-1; no clear D gene. This CDR3 comprises 14 residues. The germline V gene has CDR1 LGHNA and CDR2 YNFKEQ. V lost 4 bases and J 0 bases, leaving 7 bases between the germline ends. The CDR3 DNA reads TGTGCCAGCAGCCTTAGAAGCTCCTACAATGAGCAGTTCTTC. Translated: CASSLRSSYNEQFF.

The chain links TRBV7-2 to TRBJ2-1; 14 nucleotides align to TRBD2. Germline CDR1 and CDR2: SGHTA and FQGNSA. Germline trimming cut 4 bases from V and 9 bases from J; bases unmatched to any gene: 2. This CDR3 region has 14 residues. This chain's CDR3 is CASSWGLAGVEQFF. CDR3 nucleotide sequence: TGTGCCAGCAGCTGGGGACTAGCGGGAGTTGAGCAGTTCTTC.

V is TRBV19 and J is TRBJ2-2; D not resolved. CDR1 is LNHDA and CDR2 is SQIVND in the germline V gene (reference sequence). The V end lost 6 bases, the J end lost 1 base, and 9 bases lay between the germline ends. The CDR3 is made up of 14 amino acids. CDR3 amino acids: CASRLGWNTGELFF. The CDR3 coding sequence is TGTGCCAGTAGATTGGGGTGGAACACCGGGGAGCTGTTTTTT. The full variable domain, its missing parts supplied by reference TRBV19 and TRBJ2-2, is DGGITQSPKYLFRKEGQNVTLSCEQNLNHDAMYWYRQDPGQGLRLIYYSQIVNDFQKGDIAEGYSVSREKKESFPLTVTSAQKNPTAFYLCASRLGWNTGELFFGEGSRLTVL.

In DNA, the CDR3 is TGTGCCAGCAGCTTGGTGGGCACTCCTAATGAAAAACTGTTTTTT. It translates to CASSLVGTPNEKLFF. The V gene is TRBV5-5, the J gene TRBJ1-4; unclear D gene. Germline CDR1 reads SGHKS; CDR2 reads YYEKEE (reference sequence). Trimming pared 0 bases from V and 3 bases from J, leaving 9 bases between. CDR3 length: 15 residues.

The gene calls are TRBV30 and TRBJ2-2, with 7 bases matching TRBD2. CDR3 length: 15 residues. Trimming took 3 bases from V and 0 from J; bases not matched to a gene: 4. Germline V CDR1 and CDR2: GTSNPN, SVGIG (reference sequence). CDR3 DNA sequence: TGTGCCTGGAGACCAGCGGGACCGAACACCGGGGAGCTGTTTTTT. Protein sequence: CAWRPAGPNTGELFF. The variable domain in full, completed from reference TRBV30 and TRBJ2-2, reads SQTIHQWPATLVQPVGSPLSLECTVEGTSNPNLYWYRQAAGRGLQLLFYSVGIGQISSEVPQNLSASRPQDRQFILSSKKLLLSDSGFYLCAWRPAGPNTGELFFGEGSRLTVL.

The J gene is TRBJ2-1, the V gene TRBV9; D is unclear. The germline CDR1 and CDR2 sequences are SGDLS and YYNGEE. V was shortened by 0 bases and J by 6 bases, with 16 bases between the two germline ends. This CDR3 has 16 amino acids. CDR3: CASSVEVVRSGNEQFF. Here the CDR3 DNA reads TGTGCCAGCAGCGTAGAGGTTGTTCGTTCAGGCAATGAGCAGTTCTTC.

The CDR3: CAISESPGQVTLNTEAFF. In DNA form, the CDR3 reads TGTGCCATCAGTGAGTCTCCCGGACAGGTGACCTTGAACACTGAAGCTTTCTTT. The gene calls are TRBV10-3 and TRBJ1-1; TRBD1 aligns across 7 bases. Germline trimming cut 0 bases from V and 0 bases from J; bases unmatched to any gene: 10. The germline CDR1 and CDR2 sequences are ENHRY and SYGVKD. CDR3 length equals 18 residues.

This clone was seen once. This chain uses TRBV28 with TRBJ2-1; D is uncertain. Deletions cut 2 bases from V and 5 bases from J, with 4 bases between. There are 12 residues in the CDR3. Germline V gene data show CDR1 as MDHEN and CDR2 as SYDVKM. CDR3: CASSLTNNEQFF. CDR3 sequence (DNA): TGTGCCAGCAGTTTAACCAACAATGAGCAGTTCTTC.

V is TRBV11-2 and J is TRBJ2-7; TRBD2 matches 11 bases. Trimming at V came to 5 bases and at J to 6 bases, leaving 6 bases not matched to a gene. Germline assignment: CDR1 SGHAT and CDR2 FQNNGV. The CDR3 spans 14 residues. CDR3 bases: TGTGCCAGCAGCCCACTAGCGGGAGTTCTCGAGCAGTACTTC. This sequence encodes CASSPLAGVLEQYF. The full variable domain, in which reference TRBV11-2 and TRBJ2-7 provide the parts outside the CDR3, is EAGVAQSPRYKIIEKRQSVAFWCNPISGHATLYWYQQILGQGPKLLIQFQNNGVVDDSQLPKDRFSAERLKGVDSTLKIQPAKLEDSAVYLCASSPLAGVLEQYFGPGTRLTVT.

This clone was seen once. The sample contains more than one DNA sequence encoding this CDR3. This rearrangement joins TRBV7-9 to TRBJ2-7, with D uncertain. V shed 5 bases and J shed 0 bases, with 5 bases lying between them. Germline V gene sequence: CDR1 SEHNR, CDR2 FQNEAQ (reference sequence). The CDR3 sequence is 12 residues long. CDR3 DNA sequence: TGTGCCAGCAGCCCAACCTCCTACGAGCAGTACTTC. Translated: CASSPTSYEQYF.

The chain links TRBV5-1 to TRBJ1-1; D remains unclear. Per the germline V gene, CDR1 is SGHRS and CDR2 is YFSETQ. There are 15 residues in the CDR3. The V end lost 0 bases, the J end lost 1 base, and 10 bases lay between the germline ends. For the CDR3, the DNA is TGCGCCAGCAGCTTGGTCCAACCTGGGAACACTGAAGCTTTCTTT. Translation: CASSLVQPGNTEAFF.

A word on this clone: Other DNA sequences in this specimen translate into the identical CDR3. J is TRBJ2-7 and V is TRBV5-4; weak D call: TRBD2 (6 bases). This CDR3 has 14 residues. Germline loops: CDR1 SGHNT, CDR2 YYREEE (reference sequence). Trimming removed 0 bases from V and 0 bases from J, with 7 bases in between. The CDR3 sequence is CASSLGGNSYEQYF. DNA of the CDR3: TGTGCCAGCAGCTTGGGCGGGAACTCCTACGAGCAGTACTTC.

The chain joins TRBV4-2 to TRBJ2-1; D call uncertain. This CDR3 comprises 15 residues. From germline, CDR1 is LGHNA and CDR2 YNFKEQ. V lost 1 base, J lost 4 bases, and 11 bases lay in between. DNA for the CDR3: TGTGCCAGCAGCCAAGCTGGGGAATCTTACAATGAGCAGTTCTTC. It yields the protein CASSQAGESYNEQFF.